This TCR beta chain was recorded in a study of control samples from healthy donors and cancer patients. V trimming: 4 bases; J trimming: 5 bases; junction bases outside the gene matches: 7. This CDR3 spans 15 amino acids. The germline gives CDR1 SGHTA, CDR2 FQGNSA. Generated by immunoSEQ multiplex PCR, the TCRdb table keeps only in-frame clones and is missing some. The sample carries roughly 55,000 clones, around 95% recorded once. The sequenced sample was blood. The TCR originated in a woman younger than 30 in good health. V gene TRBV7-2 combines with J gene TRBJ2-5, with TRBD2 matching 10 bases. The DNA of the CDR3 is TGTGCCAGCAGCTCAAGCGGGGGGGCCGGGGAGACCCAGTACTTC. It translates to CASSSSGGAGETQYF. The full variable domain, its missing parts supplied by reference TRBV7-2 and TRBJ2-5, is GAGVSQSPSNKVTEKGKDVELRCDPISGHTALYWYRQSLGQGLEFLIYFQGNSAPDKSGLPSDRFSAERTGGSVSTLTIQRTQQEDSAVYLCASSSSGGAGETQYFGPGTRLLVL.